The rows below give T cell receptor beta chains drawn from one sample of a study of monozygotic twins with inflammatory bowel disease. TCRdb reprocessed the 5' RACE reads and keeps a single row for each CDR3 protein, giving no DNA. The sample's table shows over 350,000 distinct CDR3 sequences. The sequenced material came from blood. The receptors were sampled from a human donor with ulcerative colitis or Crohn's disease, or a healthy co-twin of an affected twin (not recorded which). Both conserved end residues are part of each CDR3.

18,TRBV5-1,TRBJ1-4,CASSRSGRGLGTNEKLFF
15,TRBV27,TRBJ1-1,CASSGGGGLGAEAFF
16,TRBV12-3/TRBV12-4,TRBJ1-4,CASSRYGKNLREKLFF
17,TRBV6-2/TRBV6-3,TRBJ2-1,CASSYGLERVVDNEQFF
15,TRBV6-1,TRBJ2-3,CASSEGTSGPDTQYF
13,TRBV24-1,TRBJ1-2,CATSNGWGQGYTF
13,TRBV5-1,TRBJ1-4,CASSLDRNEKLFF
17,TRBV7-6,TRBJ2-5,CASSLETSGGPWGTQYF
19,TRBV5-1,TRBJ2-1,CASSLGGGTSGTRYNEQFF
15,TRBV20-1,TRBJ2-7,CSVRNSGGDSYEQYF
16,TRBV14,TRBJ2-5,CASSQEWGFSRETQYF
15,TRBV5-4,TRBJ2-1,CASSSGASSYNEQFF
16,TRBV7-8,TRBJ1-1,CASSLAEGGKNTEAFF
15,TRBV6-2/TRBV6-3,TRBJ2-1,CASSYGPLAYNEQFF
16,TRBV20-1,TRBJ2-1,CSARDTRANSYNEQFF
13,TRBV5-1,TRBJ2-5,CASSQGNQETQYF
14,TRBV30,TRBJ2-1,CAWSEAGTNNEQFF
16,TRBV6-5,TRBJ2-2,CASSYSWQGRTGELFF
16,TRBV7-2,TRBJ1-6,CASTPMGVTYNSPLHF
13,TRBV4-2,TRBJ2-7,CASSQDIPYEQYF
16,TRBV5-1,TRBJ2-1,CASSTAGTGSHNEQFF
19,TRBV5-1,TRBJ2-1,CASSLAGRTSGLLYNEQFF
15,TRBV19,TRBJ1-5,CASSWGARGSKPQHF
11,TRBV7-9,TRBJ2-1,CASSSSGEQFF
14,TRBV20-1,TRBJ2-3,CSATLGGIADTQYF
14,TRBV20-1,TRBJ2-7,CSARSRTGPYEQYF
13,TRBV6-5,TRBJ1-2,CASTGQPNYGYTF
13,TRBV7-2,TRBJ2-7,CASVAGGSYEQYF
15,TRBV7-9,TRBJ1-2,CASSPQGQGLHGYTF
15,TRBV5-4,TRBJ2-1,CASSPAGTSGGAQFF
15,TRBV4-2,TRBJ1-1,CASSQDVIGQGEAFF
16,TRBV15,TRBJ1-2,CATSRDPNRANYGYTF
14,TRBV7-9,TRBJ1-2,CASSLVSNGYGYTF
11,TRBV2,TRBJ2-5,CASGIQETQYF
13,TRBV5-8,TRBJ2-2,CASSLEGFGELFF
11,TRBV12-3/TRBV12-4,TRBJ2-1,CASSLAREQFF
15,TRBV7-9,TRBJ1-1,CASSLDLGMNTEAFF
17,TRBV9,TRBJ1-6,CASSARDRGPFGPPLHF
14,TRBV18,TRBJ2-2,CASSPSIRTGELFF
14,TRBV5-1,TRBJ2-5,CASMAGGTQETQYF
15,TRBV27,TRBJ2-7,CASSYLTTGIYEQYF
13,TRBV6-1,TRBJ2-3,CASSSARKDTQYF
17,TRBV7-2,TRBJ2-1,CASSLALLAGAGNEQFF
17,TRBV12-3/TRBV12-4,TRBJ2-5,CASSLSRGRQNGETQYF
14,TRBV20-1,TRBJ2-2,CSVSKDLSTGELFF
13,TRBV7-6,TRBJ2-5,CASSAGQGKTQYF
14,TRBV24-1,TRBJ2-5,CATSDSTGRETQYF
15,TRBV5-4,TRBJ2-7,CASSLVAGVGYEQYF
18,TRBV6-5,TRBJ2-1,CASSYRASGGRSYNEQFF
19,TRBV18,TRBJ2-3,CASSPGPGQGTHLRDTQYF
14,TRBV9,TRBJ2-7,CASSVGTGVYEQYF
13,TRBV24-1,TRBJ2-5,CATSEAGGETQYF
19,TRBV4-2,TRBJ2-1,CASSPLGSRGRGLYNEQFF
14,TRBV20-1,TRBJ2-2,CSARRISGVGELFF
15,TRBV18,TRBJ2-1,CASSPVVQGRNEQFF
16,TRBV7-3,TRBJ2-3,CASSSAGTRETDTQYF
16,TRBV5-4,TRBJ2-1,CASSSIPSGLFHEQFF
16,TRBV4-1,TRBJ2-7,CASSQALDRGVGEQYF
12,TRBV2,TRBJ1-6,CASSEGRAGLHF